This passage covers 15 T cell receptor beta chains from one sample sequenced in a study of identical twins. A single record per CDR3 protein comes from TCRdb applying MiXCR to the 5' RACE reads. The profile shows under 500,000 distinct CDR3 sequences, roughly 13% of them singletons. A further study also used this sample, focusing on yellow fever vaccine responses in identical twins.

Sequencing was performed on CD4+ T cells sorted from blood. The origin of the receptors is a young woman in good health.

This clonotype occurred once. The chain combines TRBV10-2 with TRBJ2-7, with 9 bases fitting TRBD2. CDR1 WSHSY and CDR2 SAAADI come from the germline V gene. J was trimmed by 4 bases and V by 8 bases; bases with no gene match: 9. CDR3 length: 14 amino acids. Here the CDR3 DNA reads TGCGCCAGCGGCCGTAGCGGGAGCGGATACGAGCAGTACTTC. Protein: CASGRSGSGYEQYF.

This clonotype was counted only a few times. The chain uses TRBV24-1 and TRBJ2-7; 9 bases map to TRBD1. V was pared by 3 bases and J by 4 bases, with 9 bases of the junction left unmatched. The CDR3 sequence is 16 residues long. CDR1 is KGHDR, CDR2 SFDVKD, per germline. CDR3 DNA sequence: TGTGCCACCAGTGATGGAAGGGGACAGGGACGGTACGAGCAGTACTTC. This codes for CATSDGRGQGRYEQYF.

This clonotype showed up just once. This chain links TRBV5-8 with TRBJ2-7; 8 positions agree with TRBD1. This CDR3 spans 15 amino acids. Unmatched junction bases numbered 12, after V lost 4 bases and J lost 6 bases. The germline V gene has CDR1 SGHTS and CDR2 YDEGEE. The CDR3 region is CASSPGQGVVGEQYF. The CDR3 DNA is TGTGCCAGCAGCCCCGGACAGGGAGTGGTAGGCGAGCAGTACTTC.

This clonotype was detected only a few times. V gene TRBV4-3 combines with J gene TRBJ2-1; no firm D call. Trimming cost V 0 bases and J 5 bases, with 11 bases left between them. Germline CDR1 LGHNA, CDR2 YSLEER. CDR3 length: 15 amino acids. CDR3 amino acids: CASSQDDSSNNEQFF. The CDR3 DNA follows: TGCGCCAGCAGCCAAGATGATTCGAGTAACAATGAGCAGTTCTTC.

This clonotype was picked up many times. The V call is TRBV11-2, the J call TRBJ1-1; D is possibly TRBD1 (5 bases). Looked up from germline, CDR1 is SGHAT and CDR2 is FQNNGV. Trimming shortened V by 5 bases and J by 6 bases, and 16 bases separated the two germline ends. CDR3 length: 14 amino acids. The CDR3 protein is CASSTSQGRAEAFF. CDR3 sequence (DNA): TGTGCCAGCAGCACCTCCCAGGGACGGGCTGAAGCTTTCTTT. Variable domain in full (rest from reference TRBV11-2 and TRBJ1-1): EAGVAQSPRYKIIEKRQSVAFWCNPISGHATLYWYQQILGQGPKLLIQFQNNGVVDDSQLPKDRFSAERLKGVDSTLKIQPAKLEDSAVYLCASSTSQGRAEAFFGQGTRLTVV.

The genes are TRBV20-1 and TRBJ2-1, with D perhaps being TRBD1 or TRBD2 (6 bases each). The CDR3 is 15 amino acids. Germline lookup yields CDR1 DFQATT and CDR2 SNEGSKA (reference sequence). Deletions cut 3 bases from V and 4 bases from J, with 16 bases between. The CDR3 here is CSASPRGPTYNEQFF. In DNA form, the CDR3 reads TGCAGTGCTAGCCCACGGGGGCCGACATACAATGAGCAGTTCTTC.

The sample holds a few counts of this clonotype. The chain recombines TRBV7-2 with TRBJ2-3; 12 bases match TRBD2. Germline V CDR1 and CDR2: SGHTA, FQGNSA. J was trimmed by 5 bases and V by 5 bases; bases with no gene match: 8. This CDR3 has 16 residues. The DNA for the CDR3 is TGTGCCAGCAGCCCACGGACTAGCGGGACGGGAGATACGCAGTATTTT. This gives the protein CASSPRTSGTGDTQYF.

This clonotype was counted only a few times. The chain uses TRBV21-1 and TRBJ2-2; TRBD1, as called in the table, went unchecked against the DNA. TRBV21-1 is termed a pseudogene. This CDR3 is built from 16 residues. The chain's CDR3 is CASSKENRDGTGELFF. CDR3 nucleotides: TGTGCCAGCAGCAAGGAAAACAGGGACGGGACCGGGGAGCTGTTTTTT.

The table lists this clonotype with a few counts. The gene calls are TRBV30 and TRBJ2-7; tentative D call: TRBD1 (5 bases). V was shortened by 2 bases and J by 6 bases, with 11 bases between the two germline ends. Germline-derived CDR1 and CDR2 are GTSNPN and SVGIG (reference sequence). The CDR3 length is 12 residues. CDR3 sequence: CAWSLLGVEQYF. Written as DNA, the CDR3 is TGTGCCTGGAGTCTTTTAGGGGTCGAGCAGTACTTC.

A few counts support this clonotype. The chain couples TRBV19 to TRBJ1-5; unclear D gene. V gave up 6 bases and J gave up 0 bases, with 12 bases separating them. Germline values: CDR1 LNHDA, CDR2 SQIVND (reference sequence). CDR3 length equals 15 residues. The CDR3 region has the DNA TGTGCCAGTAGCGACACGTCGAATAGCAATCAGCCCCAGCATTTT. It codes for CASSDTSNSNQPQHF.

This clonotype was observed a few times. The chain carries TRBV11-3 and TRBJ2-1; 12 bases are shared with TRBD1. This CDR3 contains 17 residues. V was clipped by 6 bases and J by 6 bases; unmatched bases: 12. Germline V gene sequence: CDR1 SGHNT, CDR2 YENEEA. The CDR3 DNA reads as TGTGCCAGCAGTTTCGGGGGACAGGGGGCGCGGAGCAATGAGCAGTTCTTC. Its protein product is CASSFGGQGARSNEQFF. Variable domain in full (rest from reference TRBV11-3 and TRBJ2-1): EAGVVQSPRYKIIEKKQPVAFWCNPISGHNTLYWYLQNLGQGPELLIRYENEEAVDDSQLPKDRFSAERLKGVDSTLKIQPAELGDSAVYLCASSFGGQGARSNEQFFGPGTRLTVL.

The chain links TRBV6-2 or TRBV6-3 to TRBJ1-5; a possible D gene is TRBD1 (5 bases). Germline CDR1 is MNHEY and CDR2 is SVGEGT. CDR3 length equals 15 residues. The V gene lost 6 bases and the J gene lost 0 bases, with 12 bases spanning the gap. Written as DNA, the CDR3 is TGTGCCAGCAGAACGGACACCCTTAGCAATCAGCCCCAGCATTTT. Amino acids: CASRTDTLSNQPQHF.

This clonotype was observed a few times. The rearrangement joins TRBV20-1 to TRBJ2-2; 8 bases agree with TRBD2. V was clipped by 3 bases and J by 3 bases; unmatched bases: 6. The CDR3 spans 15 residues. Looked up from germline, CDR1 is DFQATT and CDR2 is SNEGSKA (reference sequence). Here the CDR3 reads CSASTLAGYTGELFF. CDR3 DNA sequence: TGCAGTGCTAGCACCCTAGCGGGTTACACCGGGGAGCTGTTTTTT.

This clonotype was counted at least ten times. This rearrangement joins TRBV29-1 to TRBJ1-2; 7 bases map to TRBD1. After removal of 7 bases from V and 8 bases from J, the junction contained 13 bases not matched to a gene. CDR1 and CDR2 from the germline V gene are SQVTM and ANQGSEA. CDR3 length equals 13 residues. The CDR3, as DNA: TGCAGCGCCGACGGGCCAGGGGGGGACGGCTACACCTTC. Encoded protein: CSADGPGGDGYTF.

This clonotype was counted only a few times. The chain recombines TRBV11-2 with TRBJ2-5; D might be TRBD2 (6 bases). The germline V gene encodes CDR1 SGHAT and CDR2 FQNNGV. Trimming pared 1 base from V and 4 bases from J, leaving 16 bases between. The CDR3 runs 16 residues. The CDR3 sequence is CASSLGAAVGGETQYF. Written as DNA, the CDR3 is TGTGCCAGCAGCTTAGGGGCGGCGGTGGGGGGAGAGACCCAGTACTTC.